The rows below give T cell receptor beta chains drawn from one sample of a study of CD8 T cells in Susac syndrome. Via MiXCR, TCRdb re-called the immunoSEQ multiplex PCR reads, giving one row per CDR3 protein. This repertoire shows approximately 190,000 distinct CDR3 sequences, 80% to 95% found once; its top ten account for 0.1%. Source material: CD4+ T cells from PBMCs. These receptor sequences come from a human donor in good health. The CDR3 runs from the conserved cysteine through the conserved F or W. A D gene is named only where the DNA matches it firmly. Clone size appears in some rows only: once, few, many, or a class for an expanded clone.

>NA|NA|TRBJ1-1|TRBV7-9|11
CASSFNSKAFF
TGTGCCAGCAGCTTTAACAGCAAAGCTTTCTTT
>NA|NA|TRBJ1-6|TRBV7-2|18
CASSEGGRTSSYNSPLHF
TGTGCCAGCAGCGAGGGGGGACGTACGAGCTCCTATAATTCACCCCTCCACTTT
>once|TRBD2|TRBJ2-3|TRBV5-1|15
CASSLAGGTTDTQYF
TGCGCCAGCAGCTTGGCCGGGGGGACCACAGATACGCAGTATTTT
>NA|NA|TRBJ1-1|TRBV7-9|12
CASSVLDTEAFF
TGTGCCAGCAGCGTCCTTGACACTGAAGCTTTCTTT
>NA|NA|TRBJ1-5|TRBV28|13
CASVRDADQPQHF
TGTGCCAGCGTCCGGGACGCCGATCAGCCCCAGCATTTT
>NA|NA|TRBJ1-3|TRBV7-2|19
CASSQKAGTFPGSGNTIYF
TGTGCCAGCAGCCAAAAGGCAGGGACCTTCCCGGGGTCTGGAAACACCATATATTTT
>few|NA|TRBJ2-1|TRBV15|12
CATSRGYNEQFF
TGTGCCACCAGCAGAGGTTACAATGAGCAGTTCTTC
>NA|NA|TRBJ2-3|TRBV5-1|12
CASSSSVDTQYF
TGCGCCAGCAGCTCGAGTGTAGATACGCAGTATTTT
>NA|TRBD1|TRBJ2-3|TRBV20-1|15
CSARRARGSADTQYF
TGCAGTGCTAGGAGGGCCAGGGGGTCGGCAGATACGCAGTATTTT
>once|NA|TRBJ1-1|TRBV7-2|13
CASSLGSEARAFF
TGTGCCAGCAGCTTAGGGTCGGAAGCGAGAGCTTTCTTT
>NA|NA|TRBJ2-5|TRBV29-1|13
CSVEFGQGETQYF
TGCAGCGTTGAGTTTGGCCAGGGGGAGACCCAGTACTTC
>NA|NA|TRBJ2-3|TRBV9|15
CASSVDPTGTSTQYF
TGTGCCAGCAGCGTAGACCCAACGGGTACCAGTACGCAGTATTTT
>NA|TRBD1|TRBJ2-5|TRBV20-1|12
CSARRQGETQYF
TGCAGTGCGAGGAGACAGGGTGAGACCCAGTACTTC
>NA|NA|TRBJ1-2|TRBV27|14
CASSPPWYNYGYTF
TGTGCCAGCAGCCCCCCATGGTACAACTATGGCTACACCTTC
>NA|TRBD1|TRBJ1-1|TRBV11-1|14
CASSSGQGQDEAFF
TGTGCCAGCAGCTCTGGACAGGGGCAGGATGAAGCTTTCTTT
>NA|NA|TRBJ2-1|TRBV6-5|14
CASSDDLTRHTQFF
TGTGCCAGCAGTGACGATCTGACCCGGCACACGCAGTTCTTC
>NA|NA|TRBJ1-1|TRBV20-1|13
CSAGKWGHSEAFF
TGCAGTGCTGGAAAATGGGGGCACTCGGAAGCTTTCTTT
>NA|NA|TRBJ2-7|TRBV6-1|13
CASSLENSYEQYF
TGTGCCAGCAGCCTCGAGAACTCCTACGAGCAGTACTTC
>NA|NA|TRBJ1-4|TRBV5-6|16
CASSPRPGALNEKLFF
TGTGCCAGCAGCCCCCGTCCGGGAGCCTTAAATGAAAAACTGTTTTTT
>few|TRBD2|TRBJ2-6|TRBV24-1|18
CATSDFGGGSSGANVLTF
TGTGCCACCAGTGATTTTGGCGGGGGATCTTCTGGGGCCAACGTCCTGACTTTC
>NA|NA|TRBJ1-6|TRBV7-2|17
CASSGRTGSSYNSPLHF
TGTGCCAGCAGCGGAAGGACGGGGAGCTCCTATAATTCACCCCTCCACTTT
>NA|NA|TRBJ1-2|TRBV6-5|16
CASSYSRGGPVLGYTF
TGTGCCAGCAGTTACTCGAGGGGAGGGCCTGTGTTGGGCTACACCTTC
>NA|TRBD1|TRBJ2-5|TRBV5-1|16
CASSAGQGFYPETQYF
TGCGCCAGCAGCGCAGGACAGGGTTTCTACCCAGAGACCCAGTACTTC
>NA|NA|TRBJ1-1|TRBV5-6|14
CASSSFDRNTEAFF
TGTGCCAGCAGCTCCTTCGACAGGAACACTGAAGCTTTCTTT
>once|NA|TRBJ2-3|TRBV7-2|15
CASGQAGGRADTQYF
TGTGCCAGCGGACAGGCGGGGGGTAGGGCAGATACGCAGTATTTT
>NA|NA|TRBJ1-1|TRBV20-1|13
CSAHPNRATEAFF
TGCAGTGCTCATCCAAACAGGGCTACTGAAGCTTTCTTT
>NA|TRBD1|TRBJ2-7|TRBV28|12
CASLDRGYEQYF
TGTGCCAGCTTGGACAGGGGTTACGAGCAGTACTTC
>NA|NA|TRBJ1-2|TRBV29-1|13
CSVRQGANYGYTF
TGCAGCGTGCGGCAGGGAGCTAACTATGGCTACACCTTC
>once|NA|TRBJ2-3|TRBV2|13
CASSDDNTDTQYF
TGTGCCAGCAGTGACGACAACACAGATACGCAGTATTTT
>NA|NA|TRBJ1-5|TRBV6-5|14
CASSLGSFNQPQHF
TGTGCCAGCAGTTTGGGCTCCTTCAATCAGCCCCAGCATTTT
>NA|NA|TRBJ2-1|TRBV20-1|12
CSVTTQGNEQFF
TGCAGTGTTACCACACAGGGCAATGAGCAGTTCTTC
>NA|NA|TRBJ1-1|TRBV19|15
CASSPLLKVNTEAFF
TGTGCCAGTAGTCCTCTACTGAAGGTAAACACTGAAGCTTTCTTT
>NA|NA|TRBJ2-2|TRBV6-5|13
CASSIRETGELFF
TGTGCCAGCAGTATCAGGGAGACCGGGGAGCTGTTTTTT
>NA|TRBD2|TRBJ2-5|TRBV20-1|14
CSVPGLAGLETQYF
TGCAGTGTCCCGGGACTAGCGGGGCTGGAGACCCAGTACTTC
>NA|NA|TRBJ1-6|TRBV28|12
CASTLQRPPLHF
TGTGCCAGCACCCTTCAACGGCCACCCCTCCACTTT
>NA|TRBD2|TRBJ2-3|TRBV7-2|15
CASSSAGGGVDTQYF
TGTGCCAGCAGTTCGGCGGGGGGGGGTGTAGATACGCAGTATTTT
>NA|NA|TRBJ1-1|TRBV29-1|12
CSVTDPLDGAFF
TGCAGCGTGACAGACCCCCTAGATGGGGCTTTCTTT
>NA|NA|TRBJ2-3|TRBV28|13
CASSPQEYTTQYF
TGTGCCAGCAGTCCCCAAGAGTATACTACGCAGTATTTT
>NA|NA|TRBJ1-1|TRBV28|13
CASSPLAGNEAFF
TGTGCCAGCAGCCCCCTGGCCGGGAATGAAGCTTTCTTT
>NA|NA|TRBJ2-3|TRBV12-3/TRBV12-4|12
CASSKGWLAQYF
TGTGCCAGCAGTAAGGGTTGGCTGGCGCAGTATTTT
>few|TRBD1|TRBJ2-7|TRBV29-1|15
CSVPGQGVSPYEQYF
TGCAGCGTCCCTGGACAGGGGGTTTCCCCCTACGAGCAGTACTTC
>NA|TRBD2|TRBJ2-2|TRBV14|16
CASSREGLLNTGELFF
TGTGCCAGCAGCCGGGAGGGGTTACTTAACACCGGGGAGCTGTTTTTT
>NA|TRBD1|TRBJ1-2|TRBV27|13
CASSFPGGYGYTF
TGTGCCAGCAGTTTCCCAGGGGGGTATGGCTACACCTTC
>NA|NA|TRBJ1-1|TRBV5-1|15
CASSLRQGPNTEAFF
TGCGCCAGCAGCTTGAGGCAGGGGCCGAACACTGAAGCTTTCTTT
>once|NA|TRBJ2-5|TRBV27|17
CASRSAGAGALRETQYF
TGTGCCAGCAGATCCGCAGGGGCGGGGGCTTTAAGAGAGACCCAGTACTTC
>NA|NA|TRBJ1-5|TRBV19|14
CASTSEYSNQPQHF
TGTGCCAGTACCTCGGAGTATAGCAATCAGCCCCAGCATTTT
>NA|NA|TRBJ2-5|TRBV29-1|12
CSVDRGAETQYF
TGCAGCGTTGACCGAGGGGCCGAGACCCAGTACTTC
>NA|NA|TRBJ2-2|TRBV29-1|14
CSVGDPKGSGELFF
TGCAGCGTGGGTGATCCCAAGGGTTCCGGGGAGCTGTTTTTT
>NA|TRBD2|TRBJ2-5|TRBV19|16
CASSLLGLAGVGAQYF
TGTGCCAGTAGTCTCCTCGGACTAGCGGGGGTCGGGGCCCAGTACTTC
>once|TRBD1|TRBJ2-5|TRBV2|13
CATAGGRQETQYF
TGTGCCACCGCAGGGGGCCGACAAGAGACCCAGTACTTC
>NA|NA|TRBJ2-2|TRBV19|14
CASSSVGGTGELFF
TGTGCCAGTAGTTCTGTTGGGGGGACCGGGGAGCTGTTTTTT
>NA|NA|TRBJ2-7|TRBV7-2|13
CASSPTRRYEQYF
TGTGCCAGCAGCCCAACTCGTAGATACGAGCAGTACTTC
>NA|NA|TRBJ1-5|TRBV20-1|16
CSARDLRSVGYQPQHF
TGCAGTGCTAGAGATTTAAGGTCGGTCGGGTATCAGCCCCAGCATTTT
>NA|TRBD2|TRBJ2-2|TRBV29-1|14
CSVERRGRAGELFF
TGCAGCGTTGAACGTCGGGGGAGGGCCGGGGAGCTGTTTTTT
>NA|TRBD1|TRBJ1-2|TRBV15|15
CATSSGGTARYGYTF
TGTGCCACCAGCAGCGGGGGGACAGCGCGCTATGGCTACACCTTC
>NA|NA|TRBJ1-4|TRBV20-1|15
CSATGHPATNEKLFF
TGCAGTGCAACGGGACACCCCGCAACTAATGAAAAACTGTTTTTT
>NA|NA|TRBJ2-1|TRBV6-2/TRBV6-3|15
CASSQRGPVHNEQFF
TGTGCCAGCAGCCAGAGGGGCCCCGTCCACAATGAGCAGTTCTTC
>NA|TRBD1|TRBJ1-1|TRBV29-1|14
CSAATGGGRTEASF
TGCAGCGCTGCCACAGGGGGAGGGCGCACTGAAGCTTCCTTT
>NA|NA|TRBJ2-2|TRBV11-1|16
CASSSRFRTNTGELFF
TGTGCCAGCAGCTCCCGCTTCAGGACTAACACCGGGGAGCTGTTTTTT